This entry concerns a single T cell receptor beta chain. The antigen remains unidentified. The sample originates from a study of OX40 agonist ivuxolimab in advanced cancers. Study results and limitations: At doses 0.1 to 3.0 mg/kg, CD4+ and CD8+ clones expanded. No antigen was identified for the clonally expanded peripheral T cells.

The germline V gene encodes CDR1 LGHNA and CDR2 YNFKEQ. This CDR3 has 13 amino acids. Trimming shortened V by 0 bases and J by 6 bases, and 9 bases separated the two germline ends. Libraries were prepared by immunoSEQ multiplex PCR; TCRdb keeps only in-frame clonotypes and omits some of them. The sample records about 62,000 clones, more than 65% being singletons. Systemic immunosuppression or a history of autoimmune disease excluded patients. With baseline, cycle 4 day 1, and cycle 7 day 1 as timepoints, blood was sampled. The chain uses TRBV4-2 and TRBJ2-7; no clear D. This specimen consisted of CD4+ or CD8+ T cells sorted from blood, obtained in a trial of the OX40 agonist ivuxolimab. This receptor was obtained from an adult with an advanced solid tumor such as melanoma, head and neck, liver or kidney cancer. CDR3 in amino acids: CASSQDTGSEQYF. The CDR3 DNA follows: TGTGCCAGCAGCCAAGATACCGGGTCCGAGCAGTACTTC.